Below are 10 T cell receptor beta chains sequenced from a single sample in a study of a mutant IDH1 vaccine in newly diagnosed glioma. Regarding time point: week 35, safety follow-up. The content of each vaccine dose was 300 ug of mutant IDH1 20-mer peptide, and topical imiquimod accompanied it. Their antigen targets remain unknown. Libraries were prepared by immunoSEQ multiplex PCR; TCRdb keeps only in-frame clonotypes and omits some of them. The top ten hold roughly 4% of the sample, which has tens of thousands of clones, around 84% seen once. The sample was PBMCs, taken from a glioma patient whose treatment included an IDH1 peptide vaccine. All receptors come from a man aged 25-45 years with glioma.

The V call is TRBV5-1, the J call TRBJ2-7; TRBD1 matches at 9 bases. The junction had 4 bases not matched to a gene; V was cut back by 5 bases and J by 1 base. CDR1 is SGHRS, CDR2 YFSETQ, per germline. The CDR3 loop spans 14 amino acids. The CDR3 nucleotides read TGCGCCAGCAGGGGACAGGGAATTTCCTACGAGCAGTACTTC. Translating gives CASRGQGISYEQYF. Filled out from reference TRBV5-1 and TRBJ2-7, the complete variable domain reads KAGVTQTPRYLIKTRGQQVTLSCSPISGHRSVSWYQQTPGQGLQFLFEYFSETQRNKGNFPGRFSGRQFSNSRSEMNVSTLELGDSALYLCASRGQGISYEQYFGPGTRLTVT.

The rearrangement uses TRBV18 and TRBJ1-2, with 11 bases lining up with TRBD1. Trimming cost V 5 bases and J 6 bases; bases outside gene matches: 5. This CDR3 has 14 amino acids. The germline V gene encodes CDR1 KGHSH and CDR2 LQKENI. In nucleotides, the CDR3 is TGTGCCAGCTCATTCGGGACAGGGGGAGATGGCTACACCTTC. Amino acid sequence: CASSFGTGGDGYTF.

The chain employs TRBV19 and TRBJ1-6, with TRBD1 identical over 8 bases. Germline CDR1 is LNHDA and CDR2 is SQIVND (reference sequence). Trimming removed 5 bases from V and 6 bases from J; junction bases left unmatched: 6. The CDR3 is made up of 15 amino acids. CDR3 in DNA: TGTGCCAGTAGTGCCGGGGACAGGACTAATTCACCCCTCCACTTT. Amino acid sequence: CASSAGDRTNSPLHF. Using reference TRBV19 and TRBJ1-6 for the parts outside the CDR3, the full variable domain is DGGITQSPKYLFRKEGQNVTLSCEQNLNHDAMYWYRQDPGQGLRLIYYSQIVNDFQKGDIAEGYSVSREKKESFPLTVTSAQKNPTAFYLCASSAGDRTNSPLHFGNGTRLTVT.

The genes are TRBV5-6 and TRBJ1-4; 7 bases are shared with TRBD1. Per the germline V gene, CDR1 is SGHDT and CDR2 is YYEEEE. Germline trimming cut 4 bases from V and 7 bases from J; bases unmatched to any gene: 16. CDR3 length: 17 amino acids. Here the CDR3 reads CASSVGLKGTAVEKLFF. CDR3 DNA: TGTGCCAGCAGCGTGGGCCTTAAAGGGACAGCGGTTGAAAAACTGTTTTTT.

The CDR3 coding sequence is TGTGCCAGCAGCTTAAGACAGAACTATGGCTACACCTTC. Translating gives CASSLRQNYGYTF. This rearrangement joins TRBV5-6 to TRBJ1-2; a weak D match, TRBD1 (5 bases). The CDR3 has 13 residues. Trimming shortened V by 2 bases and J by 2 bases, and 7 bases separated the two germline ends. Germline lookup yields CDR1 SGHDT and CDR2 YYEEEE.

For this clone: The junction differs from germline at one of its ends, possibly a read error. The J gene is TRBJ2-7, the V gene TRBV14; no clear D. The CDR3 contains 17 residues. Germline V gene data show CDR1 as SGHDN and CDR2 as FVKESK. CDR3 in DNA: TGTGCCAGCAGCCAAGGTCCCCGAGACACGAGCTCCTACGAGCGGTACTTC. Amino acid sequence: CASSQGPRDTSSYERYF.

V usage is TRBV6-4 and J usage is TRBJ1-1, with a tentative D call TRBD1 (5 bases). Trimming stripped 6 bases from V and 5 bases from J, with 16 bases between. Per germline, CDR1 MRHNA and CDR2 SNTAGT. This CDR3 has 14 amino acids. CDR3 nucleotide sequence: TGTGCCAGCAGATTGGGACCGGGAGTTACTGAAGCTTTCTTT. It yields the protein CASRLGPGVTEAFF.

This chain links TRBV19 with TRBJ2-3, with TRBD1 as a possible D gene (5 bases). Trimming removed 9 bases at V and 1 base at J, with 17 bases between. CDR3 length: 15 amino acids. Germline values: CDR1 LNHDA, CDR2 SQIVND (reference sequence). The CDR3 coding sequence is TGTGCCAGCCTCCACCCCGGACACGGCACAGATACGCAGTATTTT. Protein product: CASLHPGHGTDTQYF. Variable domain in full (rest from reference TRBV19 and TRBJ2-3): DGGITQSPKYLFRKEGQNVTLSCEQNLNHDAMYWYRQDPGQGLRLIYYSQIVNDFQKGDIAEGYSVSREKKESFPLTVTSAQKNPTAFYLCASLHPGHGTDTQYFGPGTRLTVL.

The genes are TRBV4-1 and TRBJ2-7; no clear D gene. This CDR3 is built from 17 residues. The ends were cut back, 2 bases at V and 0 bases at J, with 17 bases in the middle. Germline values: CDR1 MGHRA, CDR2 YSYEKL. CDR3 loop: CASSQLFVARSSYEQYF. The CDR3 nucleotides read TGCGCCAGCAGCCAACTCTTCGTGGCACGGAGCTCCTACGAGCAGTACTTC.

V and J are TRBV4-1 and TRBJ2-7; 9 bases are a match to TRBD1. Germline V gene sequence: CDR1 MGHRA, CDR2 YSYEKL. The junction had 7 bases not matched to a gene; V was cut back by 2 bases and J by 5 bases. The CDR3 has 15 residues. The CDR3 is CASSQTGTGSHEQYF. CDR3 DNA: TGCGCCAGCAGCCAAACCGGGACAGGGTCCCACGAGCAGTACTTC.